Listed below are T cell receptor beta chains from one sample, sequenced in a study of blood T cell repertoires in COVID-19. Produced via immunoSEQ multiplex PCR; TCRdb's table is partial and in-frame only. The sample lists 50,000 to 75,000 clones; 70% to 80% were seen once. Sequenced sample: peripheral blood. Receptors were obtained from an elderly man with active or convalescent COVID-19. CDR3s include the opening cysteine and the closing phenylalanine or tryptophan. Each record gives: V gene, D gene, J gene, clone size, CDR3 protein, CDR3 DNA. A D gene is named only where the DNA matches it firmly. Some rows mark clone size as missing; the rest say once, few, many or name a class of expanded clone.

TRBV13	TRBD2	TRBJ2-5	few	CASSEGPWEGETQYF	TGTGCCAGCAGCGAGGGACCGTGGGAGGGAGAGACCCAGTACTTC
TRBV7-9	NA	TRBJ2-5	NA	CAMQLLTRDQETQYF	TGTGCCATGCAGCTCCTGACTAGAGACCAAGAGACCCAGTACTTC
TRBV4-2	NA	TRBJ1-1	NA	CASMGGGGWTEAFF	TGTGCCAGCATGGGTGGGGGGGGCTGGACTGAAGCTTTCTTT
TRBV3-1/TRBV3-2	TRBD1	TRBJ2-7	NA	CASSQGSGTGLHEQYF	TGTGCCAGCAGCCAAGGGTCCGGGACAGGGCTACACGAGCAGTACTTC
TRBV7-6	TRBD1	TRBJ2-7	NA	CASSMPGQGTYEQYF	TGTGCCAGCAGCATGCCGGGACAGGGGACCTACGAGCAGTACTTC
TRBV28	TRBD2	TRBJ2-4	NA	CASSFYREGNIQYF	TGTGCCAGCAGTTTTTATAGGGAGGGAAACATTCAGTACTTC
TRBV24-1	TRBD1	TRBJ2-6	NA	CATSPGGTSGANVLTF	TGTGCCACCAGTCCAGGGGGAACCTCTGGGGCCAACGTCCTGACTTTC
TRBV6-1	NA	TRBJ2-7	NA	CASSEAARYNEQYF	TGTGCCAGCAGTGAAGCTGCCAGATATAACGAGCAGTACTTC
TRBV5-4	NA	TRBJ1-2	NA	CASSTDLGYGYTF	TGTGCCAGCAGCACGGACTTGGGCTATGGCTACACCTTC
TRBV9	NA	TRBJ2-3	NA	CASSVSAGLTDTQYF	TGTGCCAGCAGCGTCTCTGCGGGACTCACAGATACGCAGTATTTT
TRBV28	NA	TRBJ2-7	NA	CASKTLIGEQYF	TGTGCCAGCAAAACCCTTATCGGCGAGCAGTACTTC
TRBV7-2	NA	TRBJ2-3	NA	CASSPFRGTQYF	TGTGCCAGCAGCCCGTTCCGGGGTACGCAGTATTTT
TRBV19	TRBD2	TRBJ2-3	NA	CASSTRTSGDLSTDTQYF	TGTGCCAGTAGTACCCGGACTAGCGGGGATCTTAGCACAGATACGCAGTATTTT
TRBV6-6	NA	TRBJ1-3	NA	CASRTESSGNTIYF	TGTGCCAGCAGAACAGAGAGCTCTGGAAACACCATATATTTT
TRBV15	NA	TRBJ2-1	NA	CATSRDPQGFLDEQFF	TGTGCCACCAGCAGAGATCCCCAGGGATTTTTGGATGAGCAGTTCTTC
TRBV28	TRBD1	TRBJ2-7	NA	CASRSGTGDLEQYF	TGTGCCAGCAGGTCTGGGACAGGGGACCTCGAGCAGTACTTC
TRBV11-3	NA	TRBJ2-6	once	CASSLGTTGANVLTF	TGTGCCAGCAGCTTAGGCACTACCGGGGCCAACGTCCTGACTTTC
TRBV6-5	NA	TRBJ2-1	NA	CASSYRVRVSDEQFF	TGTGCCAGCAGCTACAGGGTACGGGTTAGCGATGAGCAGTTCTTC
TRBV6-6	TRBD2	TRBJ2-3	once	CASSQLAVTDTQYF	TGTGCCAGCAGTCAGCTAGCGGTCACAGATACGCAGTATTTT
TRBV19	NA	TRBJ1-1	NA	CASSDSNGDPAGAFF	TGTGCCAGTAGCGATAGTAATGGCGATCCCGCGGGTGCTTTCTTT
TRBV11-2	NA	TRBJ1-4	NA	CASSSSRGDEKLFF	TGTGCCAGCAGCTCCTCCAGGGGTGATGAAAAACTGTTTTTT